The clone carrying this T cell receptor (beta chain) was counted at least ten times. Ahead of thyroid surgery, no patient had received treatment of any kind. TCRdb re-clonotyped the PCR reads via MiXCR. The repertoire includes under 15,000 clones, about 26% of them detected once, and approximately 12% sits in the top ten. V was pared by 5 bases and J by 4 bases, with 13 bases between. Germline V CDR1 and CDR2: SGHTA, FQGNSA. This CDR3 region has 14 residues. The sample comes from a study of metastatic and nonmetastatic thyroid tumors. This clonotype was obtained from a female donor with papillary thyroid cancer or a benign thyroid nodule (not recorded which). Some clones in this sample may be carry-over from other donors' samples. The sequencing input was tumor tissue. This sequence joins TRBV7-2 and TRBJ2-3; D not resolved. The DNA for the CDR3 is TGTGCCAGCAGCCTCCTTTCCGGGCCAGATACGCAGTATTTT. Translating it yields CASSLLSGPDTQYF.